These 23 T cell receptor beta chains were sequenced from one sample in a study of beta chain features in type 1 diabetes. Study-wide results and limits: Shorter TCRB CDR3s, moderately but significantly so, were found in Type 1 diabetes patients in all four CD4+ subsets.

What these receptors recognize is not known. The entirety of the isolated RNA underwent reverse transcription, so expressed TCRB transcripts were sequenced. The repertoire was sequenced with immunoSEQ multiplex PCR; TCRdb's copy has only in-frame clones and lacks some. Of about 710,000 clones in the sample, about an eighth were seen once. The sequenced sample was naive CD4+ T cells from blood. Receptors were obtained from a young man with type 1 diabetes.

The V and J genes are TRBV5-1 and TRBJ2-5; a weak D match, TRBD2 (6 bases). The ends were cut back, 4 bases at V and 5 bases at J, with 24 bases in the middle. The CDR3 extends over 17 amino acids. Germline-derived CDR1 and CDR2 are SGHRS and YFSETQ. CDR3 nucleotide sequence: TGCGCCAGCAGCCTGGCCCCAGCGGGCCCGGTGATGGAGACCCAGTACTTC. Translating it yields CASSLAPAGPVMETQYF.

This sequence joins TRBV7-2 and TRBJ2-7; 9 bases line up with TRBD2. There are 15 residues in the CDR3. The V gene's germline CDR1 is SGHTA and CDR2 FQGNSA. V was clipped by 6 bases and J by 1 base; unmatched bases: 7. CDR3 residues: CASRRGGAGSYEQYF. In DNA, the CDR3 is TGTGCCAGCAGGCGGGGGGGCGCGGGATCCTACGAGCAGTACTTC.

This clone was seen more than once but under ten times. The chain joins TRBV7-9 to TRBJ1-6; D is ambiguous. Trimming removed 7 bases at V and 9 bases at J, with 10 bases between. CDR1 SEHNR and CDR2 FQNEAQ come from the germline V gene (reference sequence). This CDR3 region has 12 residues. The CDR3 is CASTQGFSPLHF. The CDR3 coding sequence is TGTGCCAGCACTCAAGGCTTTTCACCCCTCCACTTT. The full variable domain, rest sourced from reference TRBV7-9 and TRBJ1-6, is DTGVSQNPRHKITKRGQNVTFRCDPISEHNRLYWYRQTLGQGPEFLTYFQNEAQLEKSRLLSDRFSAERPKGSFSTLEIQRTEQGDSAMYLCASTQGFSPLHFGNGTRLTVT.

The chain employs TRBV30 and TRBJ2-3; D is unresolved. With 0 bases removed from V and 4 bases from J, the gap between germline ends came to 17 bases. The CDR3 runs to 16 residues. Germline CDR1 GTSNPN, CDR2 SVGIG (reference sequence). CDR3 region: CAWSVGRAAASDTQYF. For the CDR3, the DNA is TGTGCCTGGAGTGTAGGTAGGGCAGCCGCGTCAGATACGCAGTATTTT. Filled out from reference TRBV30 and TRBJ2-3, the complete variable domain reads SQTIHQWPATLVQPVGSPLSLECTVEGTSNPNLYWYRQAAGRGLQLLFYSVGIGQISSEVPQNLSASRPQDRQFILSSKKLLLSDSGFYLCAWSVGRAAASDTQYFGPGTRLTVL.

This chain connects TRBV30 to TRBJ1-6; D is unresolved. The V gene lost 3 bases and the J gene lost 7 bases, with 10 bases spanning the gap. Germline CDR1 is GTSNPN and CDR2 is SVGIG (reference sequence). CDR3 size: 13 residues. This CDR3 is CAWRDRGNSPLHF. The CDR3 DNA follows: TGTGCCTGGAGAGACCGAGGAAATTCACCCCTCCACTTT.

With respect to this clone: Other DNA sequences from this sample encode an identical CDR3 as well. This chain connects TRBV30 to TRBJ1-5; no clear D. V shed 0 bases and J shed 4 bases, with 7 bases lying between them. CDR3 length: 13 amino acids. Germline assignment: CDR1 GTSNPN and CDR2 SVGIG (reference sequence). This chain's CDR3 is CAWSVQENQPQHF. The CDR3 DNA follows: TGTGCCTGGAGTGTGCAAGAGAATCAGCCCCAGCATTTT.

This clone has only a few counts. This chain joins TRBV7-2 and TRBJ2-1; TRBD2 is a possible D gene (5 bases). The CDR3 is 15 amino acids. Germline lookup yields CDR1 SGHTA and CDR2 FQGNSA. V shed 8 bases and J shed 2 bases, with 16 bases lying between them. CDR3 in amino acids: CASYRGTTAYNEQFF. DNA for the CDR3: TGTGCCAGCTATCGGGGAACTACCGCCTACAATGAGCAGTTCTTC.

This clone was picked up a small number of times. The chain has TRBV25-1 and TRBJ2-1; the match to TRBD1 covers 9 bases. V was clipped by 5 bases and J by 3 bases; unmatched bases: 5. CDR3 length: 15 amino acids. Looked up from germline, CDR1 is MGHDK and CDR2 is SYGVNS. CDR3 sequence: CASSPGTGNYNEQFF. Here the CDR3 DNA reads TGTGCCAGCAGTCCCGGGACAGGGAACTACAATGAGCAGTTCTTC.

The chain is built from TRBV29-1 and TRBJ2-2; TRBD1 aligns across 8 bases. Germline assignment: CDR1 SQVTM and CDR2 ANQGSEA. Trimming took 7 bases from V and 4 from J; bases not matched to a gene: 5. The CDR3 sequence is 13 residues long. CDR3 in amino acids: CSADRGPTGELFF. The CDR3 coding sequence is TGCAGCGCTGACAGGGGCCCCACCGGGGAGCTGTTTTTT.

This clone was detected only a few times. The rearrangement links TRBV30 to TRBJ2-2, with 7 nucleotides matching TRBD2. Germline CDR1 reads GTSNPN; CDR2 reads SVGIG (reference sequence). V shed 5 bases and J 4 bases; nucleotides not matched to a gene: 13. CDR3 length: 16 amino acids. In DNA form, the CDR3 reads TGTGCCTGGCGACGCAAGGGGAGGGAAGGCACCGGGGAGCTGTTTTTT. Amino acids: CAWRRKGREGTGELFF.

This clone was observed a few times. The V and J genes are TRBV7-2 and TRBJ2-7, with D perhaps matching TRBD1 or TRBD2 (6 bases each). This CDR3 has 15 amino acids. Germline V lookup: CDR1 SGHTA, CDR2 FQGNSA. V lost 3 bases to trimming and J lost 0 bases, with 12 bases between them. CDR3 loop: CASSFLADSSYEQYF. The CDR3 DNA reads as TGTGCCAGCAGCTTCTTAGCGGACAGCTCCTACGAGCAGTACTTC.

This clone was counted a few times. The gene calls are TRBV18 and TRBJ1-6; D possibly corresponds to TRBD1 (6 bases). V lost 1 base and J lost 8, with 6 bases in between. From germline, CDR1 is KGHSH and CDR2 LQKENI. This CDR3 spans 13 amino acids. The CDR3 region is CASSPHRDSPLHF. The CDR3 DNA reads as TGTGCCAGCTCACCACACAGGGATTCACCCCTCCACTTT.

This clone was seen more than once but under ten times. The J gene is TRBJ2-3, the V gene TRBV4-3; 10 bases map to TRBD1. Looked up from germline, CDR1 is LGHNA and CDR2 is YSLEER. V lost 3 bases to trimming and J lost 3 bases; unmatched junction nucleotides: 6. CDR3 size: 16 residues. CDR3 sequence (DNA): TGCGCCAGCAGCCAGGGGACAGGGGATGGAACAGATACGCAGTATTTT. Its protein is CASSQGTGDGTDTQYF.

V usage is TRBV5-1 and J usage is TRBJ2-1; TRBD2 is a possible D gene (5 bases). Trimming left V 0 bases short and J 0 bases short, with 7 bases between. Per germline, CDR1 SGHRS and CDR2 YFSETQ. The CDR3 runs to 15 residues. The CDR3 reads CASSLGLSSYNEQFF. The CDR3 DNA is TGCGCCAGCAGCTTGGGACTAAGCTCCTACAATGAGCAGTTCTTC. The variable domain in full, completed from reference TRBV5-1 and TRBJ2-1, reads KAGVTQTPRYLIKTRGQQVTLSCSPISGHRSVSWYQQTPGQGLQFLFEYFSETQRNKGNFPGRFSGRQFSNSRSEMNVSTLELGDSALYLCASSLGLSSYNEQFFGPGTRLTVL.

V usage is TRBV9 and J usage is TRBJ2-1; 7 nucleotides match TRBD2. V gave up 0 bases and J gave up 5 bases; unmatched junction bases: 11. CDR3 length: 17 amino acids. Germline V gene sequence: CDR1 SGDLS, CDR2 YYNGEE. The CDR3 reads CASSVVPPGLPNNEQFF. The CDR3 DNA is TGTGCCAGCAGCGTAGTACCCCCGGGACTACCAAACAATGAGCAGTTCTTC.

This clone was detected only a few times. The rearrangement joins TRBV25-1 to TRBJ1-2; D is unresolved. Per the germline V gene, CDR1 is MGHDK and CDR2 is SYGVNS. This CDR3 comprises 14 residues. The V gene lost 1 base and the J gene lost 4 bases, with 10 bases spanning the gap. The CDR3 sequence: CASSEFVGSYGYTF. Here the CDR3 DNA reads TGTGCCAGCAGTGAATTCGTGGGCAGCTATGGCTACACCTTC.

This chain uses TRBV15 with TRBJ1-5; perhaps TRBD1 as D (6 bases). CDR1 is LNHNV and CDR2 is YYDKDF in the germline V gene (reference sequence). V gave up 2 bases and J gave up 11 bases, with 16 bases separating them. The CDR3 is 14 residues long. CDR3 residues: CATSRMTGDSAQHF. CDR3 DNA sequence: TGTGCCACCAGCAGAATGACAGGAGATTCCGCCCAGCATTTT.

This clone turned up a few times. CDR3 protein: CASSLSHTGELFF. CDR3 nucleotides: TGTGCCAGCAGCTTATCCCACACCGGGGAGCTGTTTTTT. The chain combines TRBV7-9 with TRBJ2-2; D is uncertain. The CDR3 has 13 amino acids. Germline CDR1 reads SEHNR; CDR2 reads FQNEAQ (reference sequence). Trimming took off 2 bases at V and 3 bases at J, with 4 bases between the two ends.

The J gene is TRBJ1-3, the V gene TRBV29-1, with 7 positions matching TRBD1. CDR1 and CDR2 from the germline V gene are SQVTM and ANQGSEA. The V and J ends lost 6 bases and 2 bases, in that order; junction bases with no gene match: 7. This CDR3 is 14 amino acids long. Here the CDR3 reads CSVVTGYTGNTIYF. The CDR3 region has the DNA TGCAGCGTGGTGACAGGGTACACTGGAAACACCATATATTTT.

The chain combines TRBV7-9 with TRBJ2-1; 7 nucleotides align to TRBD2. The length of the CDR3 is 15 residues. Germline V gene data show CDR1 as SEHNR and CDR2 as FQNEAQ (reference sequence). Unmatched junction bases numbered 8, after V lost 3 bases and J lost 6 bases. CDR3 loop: CASSLAGGSLNEQFF. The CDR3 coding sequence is TGTGCCAGCAGCTTGGCGGGCGGGAGCCTCAATGAGCAGTTCTTC.

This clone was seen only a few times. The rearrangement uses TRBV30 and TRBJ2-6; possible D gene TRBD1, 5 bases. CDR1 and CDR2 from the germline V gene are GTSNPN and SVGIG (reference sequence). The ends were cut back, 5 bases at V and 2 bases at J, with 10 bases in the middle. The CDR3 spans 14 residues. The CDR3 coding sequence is TGTGCCTGGGCCCCAGGGACTGGGGCCAACGTCCTGACTTTC. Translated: CAWAPGTGANVLTF.

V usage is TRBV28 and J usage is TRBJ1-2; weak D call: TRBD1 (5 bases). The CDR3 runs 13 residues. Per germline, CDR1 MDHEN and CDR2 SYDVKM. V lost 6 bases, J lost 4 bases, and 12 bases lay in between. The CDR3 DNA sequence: TGTGCCAGCAGCCCTGGGGGGGGCTATGGCTACACCTTC. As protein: CASSPGGGYGYTF.

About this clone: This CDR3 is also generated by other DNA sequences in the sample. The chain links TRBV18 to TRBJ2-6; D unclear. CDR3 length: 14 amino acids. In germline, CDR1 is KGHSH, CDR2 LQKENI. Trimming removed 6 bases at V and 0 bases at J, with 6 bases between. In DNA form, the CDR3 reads TGTGCCAGCTCTCCTAGCTCTGGGGCCAACGTCCTGACTTTC. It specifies CASSPSSGANVLTF.